These T cell receptor beta chains were read from a single sample in a study of T-cell memory formation after mild COVID-19. TCRdb re-called the 5' RACE reads with MiXCR, one entry per CDR3 protein. Here the sample spans nearly 110,000 distinct CDR3 sequences, roughly an eighth being singletons. The sample consisted of PBMCs or a T cell subset sorted from them (not recorded which). Receptor source: a man younger than 35 who had mild COVID-19 (a few samples of this study predate the infection). Cell type and time point are not known. The CDR3 runs from the conserved cysteine through the conserved F or W. The D gene is left open where the match is weak. A clone size is listed for some rows: how often the clone was seen (once, few, many), or a class if it is expanded.

CDR3 DNA	CDR3 protein	D gene	J gene	V gene	clone size
TGTGCCAGCAGTTATGTCGGCAGTTCTAACTATGGCTACACCTTC	CASSYVGSSNYGYTF	.	TRBJ1-2	TRBV6-2/TRBV6-3	.
TGTGCCAGCAGTCATAGTGCATGGGAAAGTGAGCAGTTCTTC	CASSHSAWESEQFF	.	TRBJ2-1	TRBV27	.
TGTGCCAGCAGCCCGGGACAGGTGGGCTGGTACTTC	CASSPGQVGWYF	TRBD1	TRBJ2-7	TRBV6-5	.
TGTGCCAGTAGTATTTCAGGGGCCTATGGCTACACCTTC	CASSISGAYGYTF	.	TRBJ1-2	TRBV19	.
TGCGCCAGCAGCTTGGAAGGTCCAAATCAGCCCCAGCATTTT	CASSLEGPNQPQHF	.	TRBJ1-5	TRBV5-1	.
TGTGCCAGCAGCTTAGTGGTCGAGTCACCCCTCCACTTT	CASSLVVESPLHF	.	TRBJ1-6	TRBV7-9	.
TGTGCCAGCAGCTGGACAGGGGATTACGAGCAGTACTTC	CASSWTGDYEQYF	TRBD1	TRBJ2-7	TRBV5-5	.
TGCGCCAGCAGCCAAGACAAGGGGCAAGGGGAGACCCAGTACTTC	CASSQDKGQGETQYF	.	TRBJ2-5	TRBV4-3	.
TGCAGTGCTGTGGACGGATCCTTTACCTACAATGAGCAGTTCTTC	CSAVDGSFTYNEQFF	.	TRBJ2-1	TRBV20-1	few
TGTGCCAGCAGCCAGACAGGGGGTGGAGATACGCAGTATTTT	CASSQTGGGDTQYF	TRBD1	TRBJ2-3	TRBV6-5	.
TGTGCCAGCAGCTTAGGAGGGGGGAGAAATCAGCCCCAGCATTTT	CASSLGGGRNQPQHF	.	TRBJ1-5	TRBV7-9	few
TGCGCCAGCAGCCTAAAGAGGGATAGCCCGTACCAAGAGACCCAGTACTTC	CASSLKRDSPYQETQYF	.	TRBJ2-5	TRBV4-3	.
TGTGCCAGCAGTGGAGACAGGTCGGGGAACACTGAAGCTTTCTTT	CASSGDRSGNTEAFF	.	TRBJ1-1	TRBV6-2/TRBV6-3	.
TGTGCCAGCTCACCCCAACCGGGCATTGAAGCTTTCTTT	CASSPQPGIEAFF	.	TRBJ1-1	TRBV18	few
TGTGCCAGCACCCATCGGGGGCACCCAGAGACCCAGTACTTC	CASTHRGHPETQYF	.	TRBJ2-5	TRBV12-3/TRBV12-4	.
TGCAGCGTTGTTTCAGAAACCGGGGAGCTGTTTTTT	CSVVSETGELFF	.	TRBJ2-2	TRBV29-1	few
TGCGCCAGCATATCGGGGACAGGCTCCTACGAGCAGTACTTC	CASISGTGSYEQYF	TRBD1	TRBJ2-7	TRBV10-2	.
TGCGCCAGCAGTCTGGTCCCGGGGGCAGATACGCAGTATTTT	CASSLVPGADTQYF	.	TRBJ2-3	TRBV10-1	few
TGCGCCAGCAGCCAAGATCCAGGTGGCAACTATGGCTACACCTTC	CASSQDPGGNYGYTF	.	TRBJ1-2	TRBV4-1	many